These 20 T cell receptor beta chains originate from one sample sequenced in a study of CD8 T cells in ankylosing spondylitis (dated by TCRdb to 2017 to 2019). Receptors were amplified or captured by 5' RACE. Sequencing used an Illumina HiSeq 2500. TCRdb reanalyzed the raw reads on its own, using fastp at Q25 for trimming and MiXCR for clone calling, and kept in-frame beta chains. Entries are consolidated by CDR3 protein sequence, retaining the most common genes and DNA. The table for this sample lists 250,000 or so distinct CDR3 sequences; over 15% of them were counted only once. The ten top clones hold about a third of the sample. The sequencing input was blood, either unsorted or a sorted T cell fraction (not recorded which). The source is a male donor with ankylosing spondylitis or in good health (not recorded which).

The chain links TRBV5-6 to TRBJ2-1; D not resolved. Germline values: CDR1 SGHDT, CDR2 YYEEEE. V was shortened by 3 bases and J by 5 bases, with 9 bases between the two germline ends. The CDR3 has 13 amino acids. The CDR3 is CASSYTINNEQFF. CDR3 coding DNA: TGTGCCAGCAGCTACACTATCAACAATGAGCAGTTCTTC.

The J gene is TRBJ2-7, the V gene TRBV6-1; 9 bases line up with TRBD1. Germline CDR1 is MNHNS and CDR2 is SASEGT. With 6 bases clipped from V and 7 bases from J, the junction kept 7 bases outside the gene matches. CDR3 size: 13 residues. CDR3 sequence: CASSPGTGSEQYF. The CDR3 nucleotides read TGTGCCAGCAGCCCCGGGACAGGGAGTGAGCAGTACTTC.

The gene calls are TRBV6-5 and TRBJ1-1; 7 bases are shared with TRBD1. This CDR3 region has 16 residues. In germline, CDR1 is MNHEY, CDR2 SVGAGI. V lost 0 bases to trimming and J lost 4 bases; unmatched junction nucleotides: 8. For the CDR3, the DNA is TGTGCCAGCAGTTACTCGCCCAGGGGGGCGAGCACTGAAGCTTTCTTT. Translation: CASSYSPRGASTEAFF.

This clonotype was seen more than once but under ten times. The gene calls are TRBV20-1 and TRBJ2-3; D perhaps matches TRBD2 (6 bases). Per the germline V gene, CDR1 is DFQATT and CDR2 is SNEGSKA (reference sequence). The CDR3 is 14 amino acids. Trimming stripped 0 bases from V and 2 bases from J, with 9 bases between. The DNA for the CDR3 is TGCAGTGCTAGAGATTCGGACTACACAGATACGCAGTATTTT. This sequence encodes CSARDSDYTDTQYF.

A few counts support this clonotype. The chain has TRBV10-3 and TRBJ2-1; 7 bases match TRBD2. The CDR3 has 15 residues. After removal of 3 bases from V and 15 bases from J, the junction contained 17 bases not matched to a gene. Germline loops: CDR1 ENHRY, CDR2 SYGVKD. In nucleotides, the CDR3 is TGTGCCATCAGTGATCGGGACTACCAGAGTATTACACTGTTCTTC. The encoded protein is CAISDRDYQSITLFF.

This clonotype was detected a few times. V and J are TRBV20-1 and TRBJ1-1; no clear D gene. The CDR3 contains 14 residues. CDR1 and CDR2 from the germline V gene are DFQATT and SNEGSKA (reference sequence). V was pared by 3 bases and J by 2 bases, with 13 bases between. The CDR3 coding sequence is TGCAGTGCTAGCCCTGACGTACTAAACACTGAAGCTTTCTTT. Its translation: CSASPDVLNTEAFF.

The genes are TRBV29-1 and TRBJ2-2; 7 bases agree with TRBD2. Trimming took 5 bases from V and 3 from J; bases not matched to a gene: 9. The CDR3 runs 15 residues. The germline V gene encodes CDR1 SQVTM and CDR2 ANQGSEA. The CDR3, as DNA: TGCAGCGTTTATAAAGCGGGAAGGGACACCGGGGAGCTGTTTTTT. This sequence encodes CSVYKAGRDTGELFF.

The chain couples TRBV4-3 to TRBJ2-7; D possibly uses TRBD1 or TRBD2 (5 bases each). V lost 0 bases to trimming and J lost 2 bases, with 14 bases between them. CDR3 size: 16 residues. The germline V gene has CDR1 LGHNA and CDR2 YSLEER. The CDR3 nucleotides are TGCGCCAGCAGCCAAGATCTGGCAGGGACCACCTACGAGCAGTACTTC. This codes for CASSQDLAGTTYEQYF.

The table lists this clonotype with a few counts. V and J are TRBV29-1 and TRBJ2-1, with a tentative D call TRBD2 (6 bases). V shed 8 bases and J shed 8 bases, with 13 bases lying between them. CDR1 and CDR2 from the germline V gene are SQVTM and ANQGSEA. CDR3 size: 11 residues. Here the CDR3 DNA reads TGCAGCTCCCGGGGGATCGATGAGCAGTTCTTC. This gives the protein CSSRGIDEQFF.

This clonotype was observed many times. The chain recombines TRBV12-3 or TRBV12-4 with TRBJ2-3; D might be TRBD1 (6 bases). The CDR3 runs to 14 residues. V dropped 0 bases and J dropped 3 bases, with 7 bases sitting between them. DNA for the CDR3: TGTGCCAGCAGTTTAGCGAGGGGGACAGATACGCAGTATTTT. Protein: CASSLARGTDTQYF.

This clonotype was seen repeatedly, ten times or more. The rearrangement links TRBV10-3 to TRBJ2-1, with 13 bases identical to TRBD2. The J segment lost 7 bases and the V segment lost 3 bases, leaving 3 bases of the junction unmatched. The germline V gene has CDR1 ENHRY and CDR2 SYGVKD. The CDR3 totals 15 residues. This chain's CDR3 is CAISDGTSGKNEQFF. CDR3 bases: TGTGCCATCAGTGACGGGACTAGCGGGAAGAATGAGCAGTTCTTC.

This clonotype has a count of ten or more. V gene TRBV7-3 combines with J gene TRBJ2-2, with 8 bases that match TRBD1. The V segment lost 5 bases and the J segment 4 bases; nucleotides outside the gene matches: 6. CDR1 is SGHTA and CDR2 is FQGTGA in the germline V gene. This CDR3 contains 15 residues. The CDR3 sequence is CASSPDREITGELFF. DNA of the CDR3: TGTGCCAGCAGCCCGGACAGGGAGATCACCGGGGAGCTGTTTTTT.

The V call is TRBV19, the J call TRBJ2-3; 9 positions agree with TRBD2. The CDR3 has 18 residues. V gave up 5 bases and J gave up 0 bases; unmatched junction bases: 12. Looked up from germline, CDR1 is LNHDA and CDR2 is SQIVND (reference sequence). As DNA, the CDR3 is TGTGCCAGTAGTTCGTCTAGCGGGAAACTACCTAGCACAGATACGCAGTATTTT. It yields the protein CASSSSSGKLPSTDTQYF.

DNA for the CDR3: TGCGCCAGCAGCCAAGATAGGACGGACTCCTACGAGCAGTACTTC. This gives the protein CASSQDRTDSYEQYF. This rearrangement joins TRBV4-3 to TRBJ2-7, with D unclear. The germline V and J ends were trimmed by 0 bases and 0 bases, with 9 bases remaining between them. Germline V gives CDR1 LGHNA, CDR2 YSLEER. The CDR3 loop spans 15 amino acids.

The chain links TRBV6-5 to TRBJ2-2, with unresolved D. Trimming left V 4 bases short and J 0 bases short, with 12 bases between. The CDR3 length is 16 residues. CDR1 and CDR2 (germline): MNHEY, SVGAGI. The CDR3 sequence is CASSSPFDTNTGELFF. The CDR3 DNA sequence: TGTGCCAGCAGTTCGCCCTTCGACACGAACACCGGGGAGCTGTTTTTT.

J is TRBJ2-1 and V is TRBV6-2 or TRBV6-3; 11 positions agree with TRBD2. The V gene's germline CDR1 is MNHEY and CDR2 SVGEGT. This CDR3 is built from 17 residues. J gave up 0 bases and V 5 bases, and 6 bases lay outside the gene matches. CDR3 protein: CASSTETSGISYNEQFF. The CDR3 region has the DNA TGTGCCAGCAGTACCGAGACTAGCGGGATCTCCTACAATGAGCAGTTCTTC.

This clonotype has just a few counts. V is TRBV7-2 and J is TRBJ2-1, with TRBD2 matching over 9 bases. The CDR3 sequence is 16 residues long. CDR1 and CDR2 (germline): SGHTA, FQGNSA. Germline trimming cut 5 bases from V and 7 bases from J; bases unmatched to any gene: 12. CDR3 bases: TGTGCCAGCAGCCTCCCACTTAGCGGGAGTGGGAATGAGCAGTTCTTC. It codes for CASSLPLSGSGNEQFF.

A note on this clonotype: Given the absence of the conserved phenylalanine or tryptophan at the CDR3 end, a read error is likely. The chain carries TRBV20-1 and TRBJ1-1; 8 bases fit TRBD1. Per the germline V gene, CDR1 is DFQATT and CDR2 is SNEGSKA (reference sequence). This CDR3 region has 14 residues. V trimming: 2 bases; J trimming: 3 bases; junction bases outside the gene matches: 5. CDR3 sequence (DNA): TGCAGTGCTAGACGCGGACAGGGTGACACTGAAGCTTTCTCC. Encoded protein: CSARRGQGDTEAFS.

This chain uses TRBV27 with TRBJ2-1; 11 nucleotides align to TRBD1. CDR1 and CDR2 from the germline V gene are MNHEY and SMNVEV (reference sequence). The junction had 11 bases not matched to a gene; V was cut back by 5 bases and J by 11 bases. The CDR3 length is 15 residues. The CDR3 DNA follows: TGTGCCAGCAGTACAATAGGGGACAGGGGGACCCAGCAGTTCTTC. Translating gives CASSTIGDRGTQQFF.

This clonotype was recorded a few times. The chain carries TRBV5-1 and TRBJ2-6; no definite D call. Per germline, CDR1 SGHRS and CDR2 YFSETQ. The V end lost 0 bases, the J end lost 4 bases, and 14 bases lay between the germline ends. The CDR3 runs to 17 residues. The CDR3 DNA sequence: TGCGCCAGCAGCTTGGACCCATCCCTGGCGGGGGCCAACGTCCTGACTTTC. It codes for CASSLDPSLAGANVLTF. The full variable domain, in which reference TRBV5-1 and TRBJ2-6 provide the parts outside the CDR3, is KAGVTQTPRYLIKTRGQQVTLSCSPISGHRSVSWYQQTPGQGLQFLFEYFSETQRNKGNFPGRFSGRQFSNSRSEMNVSTLELGDSALYLCASSLDPSLAGANVLTFGAGSRLTVL.